This T cell receptor (beta chain) appears in the sequencing data of a study of vaccination and CD4 T cells after COVID-19. Study overall: Taking of post-vaccine samples occurred a median 72 days after dose two (range 14 to 241). Findings and caveats of the study: Convalescent patients saw a median about 85% of their reactive clones show up only after vaccination.

Treatment defined: roughly 10-day PBMC culture with coronavirus spike peptide pools or control peptides (ViraFEST assay). Comments on this clonotype: Its target is unknown.

There are 15 residues in the CDR3. The V end lost 3 bases, the J end lost 2 bases, and 11 bases lay between the germline ends. CD4+ T cells that had been cultured provided DNA sequenced with the Oncomine TCR Beta short-read assay. Once CD4+ T cells had been cultured, genomic DNA was extracted from them. MiXCR was run by TCRdb on the PCR reads, yielding one entry per CDR3 protein. The sample includes about 10,000 distinct CDR3 sequences, around 28% seen only once; the top ten take around 45%. The starting material was CD4+ T cells from blood, cultured in vitro, obtained before SARS-CoV-2 vaccination. This TCR came from a human donor who received a COVID-19 vaccine. The rearrangement uses TRBV12-3 or TRBV12-4 and TRBJ2-1, with a possible D match to TRBD1 (6 bases). DNA of the CDR3: TGTGCCAGCAGTTTGGACAGACAAACCTACAATGAGCAGTTCTTC. It encodes CASSLDRQTYNEQFF.